Below are 8 T cell receptor beta chains sequenced from a single sample in a study of T cells in Graves' hyperthyroidism and ophthalmopathy. TCR beta CDR3 regions were amplified from RNA transcripts. The HTBI primer set was used in a first-round RT-PCR of the TCR CDR3. MiXCR, applied by TCRdb to the multiplex PCR reads, yields one record per CDR3 protein. This table has fewer than 250,000 distinct CDR3 sequences, about a sixth appearing once. Material: blood. All receptors come from a woman younger than 30 with Graves' ophthalmopathy.

This clonotype was recorded at least ten times. The chain carries TRBV7-8 and TRBJ1-2, with D unclear. The CDR3 spans 14 residues. From germline, CDR1 is SGHVS and CDR2 FQNEAQ. V was cut by 3 bases and J by 3 bases, with 11 bases left in between. In DNA, the CDR3 is TGTGCCAGCAGCTTCGGAGGACGCGACTATGGCTACACCTTC. It codes for CASSFGGRDYGYTF.

This clonotype occurred many times. This chain connects TRBV27 to TRBJ1-1; tentative D call: TRBD1 (5 bases). Trimming left V 6 bases short and J 2 bases short, with 16 bases between. CDR1 MNHEY and CDR2 SMNVEV come from the germline V gene (reference sequence). The CDR3 totals 15 residues. CDR3 bases: TGTGCCAGCAGGGCCCCAGGGTTACGAAACACTGAAGCTTTCTTT. It yields the protein CASRAPGLRNTEAFF.

The chain is built from TRBV20-1 and TRBJ2-3; D is unresolved. This CDR3 spans 12 amino acids. The germline V and J ends were trimmed by 5 bases and 1 base, with 7 bases remaining between them. Germline V CDR1 and CDR2: DFQATT, SNEGSKA (reference sequence). CDR3: CSAGRRTDTQYF. The DNA of the CDR3 is TGCAGTGCTGGGCGGCGCACAGATACGCAGTATTTT.

As regards this clonotype: It may be a read error: a sequence one base away is much more abundant. The rearrangement uses TRBV7-9 and TRBJ1-3; D gene unclear. The CDR3 consists of 13 residues. Germline CDR1 reads SEHNR; CDR2 reads FQNEAQ (reference sequence). CDR3 loop: CAGFRLSGNTIYF. CDR3 sequence (DNA): TGTGCAGGCTTCAGGCTCTCTGGAAACACCATATATTTT.

This clonotype was counted ten times or more. The chain uses TRBV6-5 and TRBJ2-2; TRBD2 might be the D (5 bases). Germline V gene sequence: CDR1 MNHEY, CDR2 SVGAGI. The CDR3 length is 13 residues. The V end was cut by 2 bases, the J end by 6 bases, with 7 bases between. The CDR3 DNA is TGTGCCAGCAGTTACGGAGGCTCCGGGGAGCTGTTTTTT. Translation: CASSYGGSGELFF.

For this clonotype: Since a much larger clone is just one base distant, this may be a read error. V gene TRBV5-1 combines with J gene TRBJ1-4; D gene ambiguous. Germline CDR1 is SGHRS and CDR2 is YFSETQ. Trimming took 8 bases from V and 2 from J, leaving 13 bases between them. This CDR3 has 14 residues. The CDR3 here is CARSHSFTNEKLFF. CDR3 DNA: TGCGCCAGAAGCCATAGTTTCACTAATGAAAAACTGTTTTTT.

This clonotype was found many times. The chain couples TRBV28 to TRBJ1-5; D possibly corresponds to TRBD1 (5 bases). Germline V gene sequence: CDR1 MDHEN, CDR2 SYDVKM. V was shortened by 2 bases and J by 11 bases, with 13 bases between the two germline ends. The length of the CDR3 is 13 residues. As DNA, the CDR3 is TGTGCCAGCAGTTTAACCCAGGGAGGATCCCAGCATTTT. It encodes CASSLTQGGSQHF.

This clonotype showed up many times. CDR3 sequence: CASSDRDTASTDTQYF. The CDR3 coding sequence is TGCGCCAGCAGTGATCGGGACACGGCTAGCACAGATACGCAGTATTTT. The chain carries TRBV10-1 and TRBJ2-3; possibly TRBD1 for D (6 bases). V was clipped by 3 bases and J by 0 bases, with 13 bases between them. The CDR3 length is 16 residues. Germline V gene lookup returns CDR1 WNHNN and CDR2 SYGVQD (reference sequence).